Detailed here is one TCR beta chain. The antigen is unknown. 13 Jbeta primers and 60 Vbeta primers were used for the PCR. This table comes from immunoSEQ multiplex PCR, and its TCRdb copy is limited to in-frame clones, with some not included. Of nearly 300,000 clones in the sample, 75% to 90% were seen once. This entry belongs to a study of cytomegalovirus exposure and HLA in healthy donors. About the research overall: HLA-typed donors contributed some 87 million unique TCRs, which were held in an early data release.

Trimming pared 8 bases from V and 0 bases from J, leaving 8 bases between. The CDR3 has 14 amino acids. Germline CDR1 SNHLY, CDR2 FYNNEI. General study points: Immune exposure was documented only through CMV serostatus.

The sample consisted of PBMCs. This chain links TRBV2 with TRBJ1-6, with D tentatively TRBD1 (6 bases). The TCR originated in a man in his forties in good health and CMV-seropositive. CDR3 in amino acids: CASQGFSYNSPLHF. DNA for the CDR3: TGTGCCAGCCAGGGGTTCTCCTATAATTCACCCCTCCACTTT.